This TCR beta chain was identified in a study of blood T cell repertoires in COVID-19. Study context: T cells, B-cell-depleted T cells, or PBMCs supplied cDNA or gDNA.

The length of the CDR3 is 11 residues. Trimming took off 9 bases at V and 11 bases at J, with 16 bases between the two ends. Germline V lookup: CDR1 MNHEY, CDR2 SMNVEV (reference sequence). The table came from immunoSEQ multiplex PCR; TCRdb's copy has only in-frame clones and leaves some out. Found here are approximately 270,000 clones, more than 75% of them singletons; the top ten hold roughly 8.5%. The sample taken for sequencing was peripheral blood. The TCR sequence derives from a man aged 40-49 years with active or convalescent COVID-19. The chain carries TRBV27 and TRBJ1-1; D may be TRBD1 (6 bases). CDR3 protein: CASRDNFQAFF. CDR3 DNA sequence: TGTGCCAGTCGGGACAATTTCCAGGCTTTCTTT.